This TCR beta chain was observed in a study of monozygotic twins with inflammatory bowel disease. Investigators made cDNA in eight separate reactions per sample. Each UMI harboured a 6-nucleotide sample barcode and was appended via template switching. TCRdb derives one entry per CDR3 protein from the 5' RACE reads, leaving out DNA. This repertoire includes around 99,000 distinct CDR3 sequences. General study points: Discordant twins showed the same repertoire similarity as concordant twins, possibly from limited power.

Note on this clonotype: No antigen is known for it.

Germline CDR1 reads SGHAT; CDR2 reads FQNNGV. This CDR3 contains 17 residues. V is TRBV11-2 and J is TRBJ1-2; with no DNA, the TCRdb D assignment of TRBD1 cannot be verified. The source material was blood. The clonotype originates from a human donor with ulcerative colitis or Crohn's disease, or a healthy co-twin of an affected twin (not recorded which). CDR3 in amino acids: CASRPVRVDRSRYGYTF.